These 18 T cell receptor beta chains were all obtained from the same sample, sequenced in a study of PD-L1 blockade in urothelial cancer. Time point described: pretreatment peripheral blood. The method was immunoSEQ multiplex PCR; TCRdb's version includes in-frame clones alone and lacks a portion of them. The sample lists around 130,000 clones, roughly 80% occurring once. This sample comprised PBMCs, obtained around atezolizumab (anti-PD-L1) treatment. These receptors originate from a man in his fifties or sixties with urothelial cancer.

This rearrangement joins TRBV18 to TRBJ2-3; 9 bases line up with TRBD1. CDR1 and CDR2 from the germline V gene are KGHSH and LQKENI. The CDR3 totals 18 residues. The junction had 8 bases not matched to a gene; V was cut back by 0 bases and J by 1 base. CDR3 protein: CASSPPSGTGFRTDTQYF. CDR3 nucleotide sequence: TGTGCCAGCTCACCACCTTCGGGGACAGGGTTTCGCACAGATACGCAGTATTTT.

The chain uses TRBV28 and TRBJ2-2; tentatively, D is TRBD2 (6 bases). CDR3 length equals 16 residues. Looked up from germline, CDR1 is MDHEN and CDR2 is SYDVKM. The germline V and J ends were trimmed by 5 bases and 2 bases, with 15 bases remaining between them. CDR3 protein: CASSPGDSLNTGELFF. CDR3 DNA: TGTGCCAGCAGTCCGGGGGACTCACTAAACACCGGGGAGCTGTTTTTT.

The chain has TRBV5-1 and TRBJ2-2; D is ambiguous. Germline V gene lookup returns CDR1 SGHRS and CDR2 YFSETQ. Between the trimmed V and J ends, which lost 3 bases and 0 bases, there was a span of 6 bases. This CDR3 contains 14 residues. CDR3 residues: CASSSLSNTGELFF. CDR3 nucleotide sequence: TGCGCCAGCAGCTCACTATCGAACACCGGGGAGCTGTTTTTT. The entire variable domain, with the rest obtained from reference TRBV5-1 and TRBJ2-2, is as follows: KAGVTQTPRYLIKTRGQQVTLSCSPISGHRSVSWYQQTPGQGLQFLFEYFSETQRNKGNFPGRFSGRQFSNSRSEMNVSTLELGDSALYLCASSSLSNTGELFFGEGSRLTVL.

V is TRBV28 and J is TRBJ2-1; 8 bases map to TRBD2. V lost 6 bases to trimming and J lost 7 bases; unmatched junction nucleotides: 14. The CDR3 consists of 16 residues. Germline CDR1 reads MDHEN; CDR2 reads SYDVKM. CDR3 sequence (DNA): TGTGCCAGCAGCCGACGAGGGAGCGGGAGATGGAATGAGCAGTTCTTC. Translation: CASSRRGSGRWNEQFF.

This clone was seen once. CDR3 protein: CASSLEASGGVYNEQFF. The CDR3 nucleotides read TGTGCCAGCAGCTTAGAAGCTAGCGGGGGAGTCTACAATGAGCAGTTCTTC. The rearrangement uses TRBV7-9 and TRBJ2-1; 10 nucleotides line up with TRBD2. The CDR3 has 17 amino acids. CDR1 is SEHNR, CDR2 FQNEAQ, per germline (reference sequence). J was trimmed by 3 bases and V by 1 base; bases with no gene match: 6.

The chain recombines TRBV7-2 with TRBJ1-6; 7 positions match TRBD1. The length of the CDR3 is 13 residues. Looked up from germline, CDR1 is SGHTA and CDR2 is FQGNSA. After removal of 5 bases from V and 9 bases from J, the junction contained 4 bases not matched to a gene. This CDR3 is CASSRTGVSPLHF. The CDR3 coding sequence is TGTGCCAGCAGCCGAACAGGGGTTTCACCCCTCCACTTT.

The rearrangement uses TRBV30 and TRBJ1-3; D might be TRBD1 (5 bases). The CDR3 is 15 residues long. Trimming shortened V by 3 bases and J by 5 bases, and 17 bases separated the two germline ends. CDR1 is GTSNPN and CDR2 is SVGIG in the germline V gene (reference sequence). CDR3 amino acids: CAWRLNTGNRNTIYF. CDR3 sequence (DNA): TGTGCCTGGAGGTTGAACACAGGAAATCGAAACACCATATATTTT.

J is TRBJ1-2 and V is TRBV6-5; no clear D gene. This CDR3 spans 14 amino acids. Trimming cost V 4 bases and J 4 bases, with 13 bases left between them. Germline V CDR1 and CDR2: MNHEY, SVGAGI. CDR3 sequence reads: CASSSLGELYGYTF. CDR3 DNA sequence: TGTGCCAGCAGTTCACTGGGAGAACTCTATGGCTACACCTTC.

The rearrangement uses TRBV15 and TRBJ1-2; D possibly corresponds to TRBD1 (6 bases). With 3 bases removed from V and 6 bases from J, the gap between germline ends came to 11 bases. The CDR3 length is 13 residues. CDR1 is LNHNV, CDR2 YYDKDF, per germline (reference sequence). The CDR3 coding sequence is TGTGCCACCAGCAGCGGAAGGACAGATGGCTACACCTTC. Its protein is CATSSGRTDGYTF.

The rearrangement uses TRBV6-1 and TRBJ2-3, with 7 bases matching TRBD2. V lost 10 bases to trimming and J lost 2 bases; unmatched junction nucleotides: 6. The CDR3 totals 13 residues. Germline V CDR1 and CDR2: MNHNS, SASEGT. CDR3 sequence reads: CATQRGNTDTQYF. CDR3 coding DNA: TGTGCCACCCAGCGGGGAAACACAGATACGCAGTATTTT.

The chain recombines TRBV5-1 with TRBJ1-2, with 11 bases identical to TRBD1. Unmatched junction bases numbered 8, after V lost 0 bases and J lost 4 bases. The CDR3 spans 17 residues. CDR1 is SGHRS and CDR2 is YFSETQ in the germline V gene. CDR3 bases: TGCGCCAGCAGCTTGGTACTTACCGGGACAGGGGGCTATGGCTACACCTTC. Its protein product is CASSLVLTGTGGYGYTF.

The chain combines TRBV28 with TRBJ2-7; D unresolved. The germline V and J ends were trimmed by 7 bases and 3 bases, with 10 bases remaining between them. Looked up from germline, CDR1 is MDHEN and CDR2 is SYDVKM. This CDR3 is built from 12 residues. The CDR3 region is CASMRQHYEQYF. CDR3 DNA sequence: TGTGCCAGCATGCGGCAACACTACGAGCAGTACTTC.

The V and J genes are TRBV10-1 and TRBJ1-4; unclear D gene. Germline values: CDR1 WNHNN, CDR2 SYGVQD (reference sequence). This CDR3 is 15 amino acids long. Trimming stripped 8 bases from V and 1 base from J, with 14 bases between. The CDR3 coding sequence is TGCGCCAGCCCACTCAAGTGCATAACTAATGAAAAACTGTTTTTT. Its protein is CASPLKCITNEKLFF.

This sequence joins TRBV5-1 and TRBJ2-1, with 16 bases fitting TRBD2. Germline V lookup: CDR1 SGHRS, CDR2 YFSETQ. The V and J ends lost 0 bases and 2 bases, in that order; junction bases with no gene match: 17. The length of the CDR3 is 23 residues. The CDR3 protein is CASSLEGLAGGTLIAVPYNEQFF. CDR3 DNA: TGCGCCAGCAGCTTGGAGGGACTAGCGGGAGGGACTCTAATAGCTGTTCCCTACAATGAGCAGTTCTTC.

The rearrangement uses TRBV14 and TRBJ2-1, with TRBD2 identical over 10 bases. The germline V gene has CDR1 SGHDN and CDR2 FVKESK. V lost 0 bases and J lost 15; bases outside the gene matches: 5. The CDR3 loop spans 13 amino acids. The chain's CDR3 is CASSQEGTSVLFF. The DNA of the CDR3 is TGTGCCAGCAGCCAAGAGGGGACTAGCGTTCTGTTCTTC.

J is TRBJ2-3 and V is TRBV9; 14 nucleotides agree with TRBD2. Germline-derived CDR1 and CDR2 are SGDLS and YYNGEE. The V gene end was trimmed by 4 bases and the J gene end by 2 bases; junction bases not matched to a gene: 12. The CDR3 has 19 residues. The CDR3 DNA reads TGTGCCAGCAGCTCTGTCCCGGGACTAGCGGGGGAATCCACAGATACGCAGTATTTT. Translated, it gives CASSSVPGLAGESTDTQYF.

This chain uses TRBV19 with TRBJ1-4, with TRBD1 identical over 7 bases. The CDR3 has 15 amino acids. The V gene end was trimmed by 5 bases and the J gene end by 6 bases; junction bases not matched to a gene: 9. In germline, CDR1 is LNHDA, CDR2 SQIVND (reference sequence). The CDR3 region is CASSALQGSYEKLFF. In nucleotides, the CDR3 is TGTGCCAGTAGTGCCCTACAGGGGAGCTATGAAAAACTGTTTTTT.

The chain has TRBV6-1 and TRBJ1-2; D gene unclear. The CDR3 consists of 12 residues. The V and J ends lost 4 bases and 4 bases respectively, with 7 bases between them. In germline, CDR1 is MNHNS, CDR2 SASEGT. The CDR3 sequence is CASSAGTYGYTF. The CDR3 bases are TGTGCCAGCAGTGCAGGAACCTATGGCTACACCTTC.